Each of the 7 T cell receptor beta chains below was sequenced from the same sample in a study of Ad26.COV2.S vaccination and SARS-CoV-2 variants. Treatment meaning: some 20 received Ad26.COV2.S at low or high dose, single or two shots; several received placebo; per-sample allocation not given. Sampling occurred on day 63 after the first vaccine or placebo injection. Sequenced by immunoSEQ multiplex PCR; TCRdb stores in-frame clones only, minus some. The sample lists 380,000 or so clones, about 85% occurring once. This sample comprised peripheral blood, obtained in a trial of Ad26.COV2.S vaccine versus placebo. The receptors shown here come from a person aged 18-60 years who received the Ad26.COV2.S COVID-19 vaccine or a placebo.

V usage is TRBV12-3 or TRBV12-4 and J usage is TRBJ2-2, with unresolved D. The CDR3 runs to 13 residues. The ends were cut back, 1 base at V and 4 bases at J, with 4 bases in the middle. CDR3 DNA sequence: TGTGCCAGCAGTTTAGGTCCCACCGGGGAGCTGTTTTTT. This codes for CASSLGPTGELFF.

The chain recombines TRBV9 with TRBJ2-4; 7 bases agree with TRBD1. The J segment lost 8 bases and the V segment lost 2 bases, leaving 7 bases of the junction unmatched. This CDR3 comprises 14 residues. The germline CDR1 and CDR2 sequences are SGDLS and YYNGEE. CDR3 loop: CASSVGQGVDIQYF. The CDR3 DNA reads TGTGCCAGCAGCGTGGGGCAGGGGGTAGACATTCAGTACTTC.

The gene calls are TRBV5-1 and TRBJ2-1, with D perhaps TRBD2 (6 bases). There are 14 residues in the CDR3. Germline values: CDR1 SGHRS, CDR2 YFSETQ. V lost 0 bases and J 7 bases, leaving 11 bases between the germline ends. The CDR3 DNA sequence: TGCGCCAGCAGCTTGGGGGGACTGAGGAATGAGCAGTTCTTC. Translated, it gives CASSLGGLRNEQFF.

The rearrangement links TRBV6-4 to TRBJ2-7; TRBD1 or TRBD2 may be the D gene (5 bases each). The germline V and J ends were trimmed by 8 bases and 2 bases, with 10 bases remaining between them. CDR3 length: 12 residues. Per germline, CDR1 MRHNA and CDR2 SNTAGT. Written as DNA, the CDR3 is TGTGCCAGCCGGGACCGAACCTACGAGCAGTACTTC. It codes for CASRDRTYEQYF.

This clone was seen a single time. The chain has TRBV9 and TRBJ2-2, with TRBD1 matching over 10 bases. This CDR3 is 16 amino acids long. Trimming cost V 3 bases and J 6 bases; bases outside gene matches: 8. Germline CDR1 reads SGDLS; CDR2 reads YYNGEE. CDR3 DNA: TGTGCCAGCAGCGGAATAGGGGGACAGGGGTCCGGGGAGCTGTTTTTT. Translated, it gives CASSGIGGQGSGELFF.

This sequence joins TRBV28 and TRBJ2-7; D gene unclear. Trimming cost V 3 bases and J 0 bases, with 9 bases left between them. Germline CDR1 and CDR2: MDHEN and SYDVKM. This CDR3 is 14 amino acids long. CDR3 region: CASSLQVPSYEQYF. Written as DNA, the CDR3 is TGTGCCAGCAGTTTGCAGGTTCCCTCCTACGAGCAGTACTTC.

As regards this clone: The identical CDR3 is also encoded by other nucleotide sequences in the sample. The V and J genes are TRBV19 and TRBJ2-2; D is uncertain. Germline assignment: CDR1 LNHDA and CDR2 SQIVND (reference sequence). V was cut by 3 bases and J by 4 bases, with 0 bases left in between. The CDR3 has 11 residues. The CDR3 spells CASSITGELFF. The CDR3 DNA reads as TGTGCCAGTAGTATCACCGGGGAGCTGTTTTTT.